The 21 T cell receptor beta chains below were found in one sample sequenced in a study of control samples from healthy donors and cancer patients. The data were produced by immunoSEQ multiplex PCR, yet TCRdb's version contains in-frame clones alone and is incomplete. The repertoire consists of more than 45,000 clones, with more than 85% occurring once and the leading ten covering 0.8% to 1%. The sequenced sample consisted of PBMCs. The receptors originated from a man younger than 45 with colorectal cancer.

The J gene is TRBJ1-4, the V gene TRBV9; 7 bases agree with TRBD1. This CDR3 is built from 15 residues. Germline V gene sequence: CDR1 SGDLS, CDR2 YYNGEE. V gave up 4 bases and J gave up 4 bases; unmatched junction bases: 7. For the CDR3, the DNA is TGTGCCAGCAGCCTTGGGACAGCTCGTAATGAAAAACTGTTTTTT. Translated, it gives CASSLGTARNEKLFF.

V usage is TRBV20-1 and J usage is TRBJ1-5; D is unresolved. With 0 bases removed from V and 11 bases from J, the gap between germline ends came to 8 bases. The germline gives CDR1 DFQATT, CDR2 SNEGSKA (reference sequence). The CDR3 runs to 11 residues. CDR3 residues: CSARDHRSQHF. CDR3 DNA sequence: TGCAGTGCTAGAGATCATCGGTCCCAGCATTTT.

The chain combines TRBV19 with TRBJ2-3, with D unresolved. The V and J ends lost 10 bases and 1 base respectively, with 9 bases between them. The CDR3 extends over 12 amino acids. The germline V gene has CDR1 LNHDA and CDR2 SQIVND (reference sequence). The CDR3 sequence: CATQTRTDTQYF. DNA of the CDR3: TGTGCCACTCAGACCCGCACAGATACGCAGTATTTT.

The rearrangement joins TRBV6-1 to TRBJ2-7, with TRBD1 as a possible D gene (5 bases). The CDR3 loop spans 15 amino acids. Germline V gene sequence: CDR1 MNHNS, CDR2 SASEGT. The ends were cut back, 1 base at V and 3 bases at J, with 13 bases in the middle. The CDR3 sequence is CASSEESGASYEQYF. CDR3 bases: TGTGCCAGCAGTGAAGAAAGTGGGGCAAGCTACGAGCAGTACTTC.

For this clone: Other DNA sequences from this sample encode an identical CDR3 as well. V gene TRBV6-2 or TRBV6-3 combines with J gene TRBJ1-5; TRBD1 matches at 9 bases. Germline assignment: CDR1 MNHEY and CDR2 SVGEGT. This CDR3 is 14 amino acids long. The junction had 7 bases not matched to a gene; V was cut back by 6 bases and J by 7 bases. The CDR3 DNA follows: TGTGCCAGCAGCAAAACAGGGGGCGGGCAGCCCCAGCATTTT. It codes for CASSKTGGGQPQHF.

This clone was seen only once. A junction boundary mismatches the germline segment, possibly from a read error. The same CDR3 is also encoded by other DNA sequences in this sample. CDR3 residues: CASSLQIPPGQGITGELFF. In DNA form, the CDR3 reads TGTGCCAGCAGTCTCCAGATACCACCGGGACAGGGAATAACCGGAGAGCTGTTTTTT. This sequence joins TRBV2 and TRBJ2-2, with 9 positions matching TRBD1. CDR1 and CDR2 (germline): SNHLY, FYNNEI. The CDR3 has 19 amino acids.

The gene calls are TRBV30 and TRBJ1-1, with 7 bases lining up with TRBD1. Germline assignment: CDR1 GTSNPN and CDR2 SVGIG (reference sequence). The CDR3 has 14 amino acids. With 0 bases clipped from V and 4 bases from J, the junction kept 5 bases outside the gene matches. DNA for the CDR3: TGTGCCTGGAGTGTAAGAGGGGGCGGCACTGAAGCTTTCTTT. Its translation is CAWSVRGGGTEAFF.

The chain combines TRBV3-1 (or the pseudogene TRBV3-2) with TRBJ1-1, with 7 bases fitting TRBD1. The germline V gene encodes CDR1 LGHDT and CDR2 YNNKEL (reference sequence). With 4 bases clipped from V and 7 bases from J, the junction kept 9 bases outside the gene matches. CDR3 length: 14 amino acids. The CDR3 DNA reads TGTGCCAGCAGCCCCTGGGACAGCGCCAGTGAAGCTTTCTTT. Translation gives CASSPWDSASEAFF.

This rearrangement joins TRBV18 to TRBJ1-1; D gene ambiguous. Germline CDR1 and CDR2: KGHSH and LQKENI. V was clipped by 2 bases and J by 3 bases, with 7 bases between them. The CDR3 sequence is 13 residues long. DNA of the CDR3: TGTGCCAGCTCACCAGCAGCGGACACTGAAGCTTTCTTT. Protein sequence: CASSPAADTEAFF. Based on the CDR3 plus reference TRBV18 and TRBJ1-1, the full variable domain is NAGVMQNPRHLVRRRGQEARLRCSPMKGHSHVYWYRQLPEEGLKFMVYLQKENIIDESGMPKERFSAEFPKEGPSILRIQQVVRGDSAAYFCASSPAADTEAFFGQGTRLTVV.

This chain joins TRBV6-5 and TRBJ1-1; a weak D match, TRBD1 (5 bases). This CDR3 comprises 12 residues. Per germline, CDR1 MNHEY and CDR2 SVGAGI. The germline V and J ends were trimmed by 2 bases and 8 bases, with 9 bases remaining between them. The DNA of the CDR3 is TGTGCCAGCAGTTACGGGGGTGCCGAAGCTTTCTTT. It encodes CASSYGGAEAFF.

The chain links TRBV12-5 to TRBJ2-3; maybe TRBD2 (6 bases). The germline V gene has CDR1 LGHNT and CDR2 FRNRAP. CDR3 length: 14 amino acids. V was clipped by 4 bases and J by 0 bases, with 8 bases between them. The CDR3: CASGSGVSTDTQYF. The CDR3 DNA follows: TGTGCTAGTGGTTCGGGGGTTAGCACAGATACGCAGTATTTT.

The V gene is TRBV18, the J gene TRBJ2-7; tentatively, D is TRBD2 (6 bases). The V and J ends lost 3 bases and 1 base respectively, with 13 bases between them. The germline V gene encodes CDR1 KGHSH and CDR2 LQKENI. This CDR3 is built from 15 residues. The CDR3 reads CASSPIGGQSYEQYV. CDR3 sequence (DNA): TGTGCCAGCTCACCGATCGGGGGTCAGTCCTACGAGCAGTACGTC.

The V and J genes are TRBV30 and TRBJ2-1, with D perhaps TRBD1 or TRBD2 (5 bases each). The CDR3 extends over 16 amino acids. Looked up from germline, CDR1 is GTSNPN and CDR2 is SVGIG (reference sequence). Trimming left V 3 bases short and J 2 bases short, with 17 bases between. The CDR3 DNA reads as TGTGCCTGGAGCCCTCAGAGGGGTCGCCCCTACAATGAGCAGTTCTTC. Translated, it gives CAWSPQRGRPYNEQFF.

V is TRBV27 and J is TRBJ1-6, with 7 bases fitting TRBD1. The ends lost 5 bases at V and 8 bases at J; junction bases unmatched: 15. Per germline, CDR1 MNHEY and CDR2 SMNVEV (reference sequence). The CDR3 covers 17 residues. CDR3 loop: CASSPRSDRVSHSPLHF. The CDR3 DNA reads as TGTGCCAGCAGTCCCCGGAGCGACAGGGTTAGTCATTCACCCCTCCACTTT.

The V call is TRBV2, the J call TRBJ2-2; 10 bases align to TRBD1. Germline V gene data show CDR1 as SNHLY and CDR2 as FYNNEI. The J segment lost 3 bases and the V segment lost 3 bases, leaving 4 bases of the junction unmatched. CDR3 size: 16 residues. The CDR3 DNA reads TGTGCCAGCAGTGACGACAGGGGGCAATACACCGGGGAGCTGTTTTTT. It is translated as CASSDDRGQYTGELFF.

DNA for the CDR3: TGTGCCAGCTCACCACTGAGTTCGACCGATGAAGCTTTCTTT. This codes for CASSPLSSTDEAFF. The J gene is TRBJ1-1, the V gene TRBV18; D gene unclear. The length of the CDR3 is 14 residues. V was cut by 1 base and J by 7 bases, with 13 bases left in between. In germline, CDR1 is KGHSH, CDR2 LQKENI.

V is TRBV15 and J is TRBJ1-2; D is uncertain. V lost 0 bases, J lost 4 bases, and 9 bases lay in between. This CDR3 is built from 14 residues. Germline CDR1 LNHNV, CDR2 YYDKDF (reference sequence). CDR3 amino acids: CATSRDSDIYGYTF. The CDR3 DNA reads as TGTGCCACCAGCAGAGATTCCGATATCTATGGCTACACCTTC. The full variable domain, with the rest looked up from reference TRBV15 and TRBJ1-2, is DAMVIQNPRYQVTQFGKPVTLSCSQTLNHNVMYWYQQKSSQAPKLLFHYYDKDFNNEADTPDNFQSRRPNTSFCFLDIRSPGLGDTAMYLCATSRDSDIYGYTFGSGTRLTVV.

V usage is TRBV5-6 and J usage is TRBJ1-1, with D possibly being TRBD1 (6 bases). This CDR3 has 12 amino acids. In germline, CDR1 is SGHDT, CDR2 YYEEEE. V lost 1 base and J lost 9, with 10 bases in between. The CDR3 sequence: CASSLSRDKAFF. For the CDR3, the DNA is TGTGCCAGCAGCTTGAGCAGGGACAAAGCTTTCTTT.

The chain is built from TRBV10-3 and TRBJ1-1; TRBD1 agrees at 8 bases. The CDR3 is 13 residues long. Trimming cost V 10 bases and J 1 base; bases outside gene matches: 5. The germline V gene has CDR1 ENHRY and CDR2 SYGVKD. DNA for the CDR3: TGTGCCAAACGACAGGGGACGAACACTGAAGCTTTCTTT. This codes for CAKRQGTNTEAFF.

The V and J genes are TRBV6-6 and TRBJ2-7; the D gene could be TRBD1 or TRBD2 (5 bases each). From germline, CDR1 is MNHNY and CDR2 SVGAGI (reference sequence). V was shortened by 2 bases and J by 5 bases, with 16 bases between the two germline ends. The CDR3 runs 15 residues. The CDR3 DNA sequence: TGTGCCAGCAGTTACCCCGGGACCTCGGGCAACGAGCAGTACTTC. Translated: CASSYPGTSGNEQYF.

The chain is built from TRBV9 and TRBJ2-7; D unclear. CDR3 size: 13 residues. The germline V gene has CDR1 SGDLS and CDR2 YYNGEE. V was cut by 3 bases and J by 0 bases, with 7 bases left in between. The DNA of the CDR3 is TGTGCCAGCAGCGCCCCCCTCTCCTACGAGCAGTACTTC. Translated: CASSAPLSYEQYF.